The 4 T cell receptor beta chains given below trace back to one sample, sequenced in a study of T cell clonotyping in hematopoietic cell transplantation. Time point denoted: recipient sample about 28 days before transplant, after cytoreduction. TCRdb's table, derived via immunoSEQ multiplex PCR, lists solely in-frame clones and lacks some. The table shows around 37,000 clones, with approximately 81% occurring only once. Source: peripheral blood mononuclear cells, taken before stem cell transplant. The receptor set was obtained from a man between 60 and 75 years old with acute myeloid leukemia. Some clones in this sample may be carry-over from other donors' samples.

The J gene is TRBJ2-7, the V gene TRBV7-7, with D uncertain. Per the germline V gene, CDR1 is SSHAT and CDR2 is FNYEAQ (reference sequence). Trimming took 3 bases from V and 6 from J, leaving 21 bases between them. The CDR3 has 16 residues. In DNA form, the CDR3 reads TGTGCCAGCAGCTTCCCTCCCCCCCGGGCTACTGTCGAGCAGTACTTC. Amino acid sequence: CASSFPPPRATVEQYF. Combining the CDR3 with reference TRBV7-7 and TRBJ2-7 gives the whole variable domain GAGVSQSPRYKVTKRGQDVTLRCDPISSHATLYWYQQALGQGPEFLTYFNYEAQPDKSGLPSDRFSAERPEGSISTLTIQRTEQRDSAMYRCASSFPPPRATVEQYFGPGTRLTVT.

V usage is TRBV28 and J usage is TRBJ1-2; the D is unclear. CDR3 length: 13 residues. CDR1 MDHEN and CDR2 SYDVKM come from the germline V gene. V lost 3 bases to trimming and J lost 8 bases, with 13 bases between them. CDR3 sequence reads: CASSLGPVWGYTF. CDR3 nucleotide sequence: TGTGCCAGCAGTTTGGGTCCGGTGTGGGGCTACACCTTC.

The chain carries TRBV7-7 and TRBJ1-1, with no clear D. The CDR3 runs 13 residues. Germline assignment: CDR1 SSHAT and CDR2 FNYEAQ (reference sequence). V shed 0 bases and J shed 0 bases, with 2 bases lying between them. The CDR3 protein is CASSLALNTEAFF. The CDR3 DNA is TGTGCCAGCAGCTTAGCATTGAACACTGAAGCTTTCTTT.

This clone occurred once. The rearrangement links TRBV5-1 to TRBJ1-2; D perhaps matches TRBD1 (6 bases). Per the germline V gene, CDR1 is SGHRS and CDR2 is YFSETQ. V was cut by 0 bases and J by 7 bases, with 16 bases left in between. The CDR3 sequence is 15 residues long. The CDR3 protein is CASSLELAGAGGYTF. The CDR3, as DNA: TGCGCCAGCAGCTTGGAACTTGCGGGGGCAGGTGGCTACACCTTC.